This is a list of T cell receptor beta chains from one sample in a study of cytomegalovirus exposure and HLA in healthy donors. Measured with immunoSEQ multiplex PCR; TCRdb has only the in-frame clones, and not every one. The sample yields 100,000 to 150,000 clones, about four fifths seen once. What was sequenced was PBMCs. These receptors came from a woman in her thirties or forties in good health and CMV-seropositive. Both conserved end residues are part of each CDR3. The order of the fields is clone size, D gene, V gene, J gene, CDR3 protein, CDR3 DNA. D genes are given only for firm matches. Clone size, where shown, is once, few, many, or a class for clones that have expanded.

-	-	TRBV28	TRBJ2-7	CASSSLYEQYF	TGTGCCAGCAGTTCCCTCTACGAGCAGTACTTC
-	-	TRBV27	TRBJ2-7	CASSTRQDSYEQYF	TGTGCCAGCAGTACCAGACAGGACTCCTACGAGCAGTACTTC
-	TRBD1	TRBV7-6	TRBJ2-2	CASSLGTVDTGELFF	TGTGCCAGCAGCTTGGGGACAGTCGACACCGGGGAGCTGTTTTTT
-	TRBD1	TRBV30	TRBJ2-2	CAWSVLGRGWNTGELFF	TGTGCCTGGAGTGTACTCGGCAGGGGGTGGAACACCGGGGAGCTGTTTTTT
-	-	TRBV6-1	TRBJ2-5	CASSVTGSQETQYF	TGTGCCAGCAGTGTGACAGGATCCCAAGAGACCCAGTACTTC
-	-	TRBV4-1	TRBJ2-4	CASRTQGAKNIQYF	TGCGCCAGCAGAACCCAGGGGGCCAAAAACATTCAGTACTTC
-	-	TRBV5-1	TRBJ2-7	CASSLDGSYEQYF	TGCGCCAGCAGCTTGGACGGCTCCTACGAGCAGTACTTC
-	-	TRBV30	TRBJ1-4	CAWSVREKLFF	TGTGCCTGGAGTGTACGGGAAAAACTGTTTTTT
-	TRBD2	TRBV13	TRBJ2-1	CASSPLDSGRACEQFF	TGTGCCAGCAGCCCTCTTGATAGCGGGAGGGCATGTGAGCAGTTCTTC
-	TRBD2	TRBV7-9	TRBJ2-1	CASEREDSYNEQFF	TGTGCCAGCGAACGGGAGGACTCCTACAATGAGCAGTTCTTC
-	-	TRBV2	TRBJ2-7	CALQTGAYEQYF	TGTGCCCTCCAGACAGGCGCCTACGAGCAGTACTTC
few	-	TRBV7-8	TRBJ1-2	CASSLGPNYGYTF	TGTGCCAGCAGCTTAGGGCCAAACTATGGCTACACCTTC
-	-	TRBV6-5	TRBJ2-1	CASSYTRTLGEQFF	TGTGCCAGCAGTTACACTAGAACCCTCGGTGAGCAGTTCTTC
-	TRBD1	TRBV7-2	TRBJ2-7	CASSAGTGGYYEQYF	TGTGCCAGCAGCGCGGGGACAGGGGGATACTACGAGCAGTACTTC
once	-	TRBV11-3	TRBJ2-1	CASQGHRLNEQFF	TGTGCCAGCCAGGGACATAGACTAAATGAGCAGTTCTTC
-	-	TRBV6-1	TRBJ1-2	CASRLRVLANYGYTF	TGTGCCAGCAGACTCAGGGTATTAGCTAACTATGGCTACACCTTC
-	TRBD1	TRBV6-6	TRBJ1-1	CASRATGGLTEAFF	TGTGCCAGCAGGGCGACAGGGGGTCTGACTGAAGCTTTCTTC
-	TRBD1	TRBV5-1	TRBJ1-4	CASSAGQDGVGEKLFF	TGCGCCAGCAGCGCAGGACAGGACGGAGTTGGAGAAAAACTGTTTTTT
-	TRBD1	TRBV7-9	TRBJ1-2	CASSLQGAVNYGYTF	TGTGCCAGCAGCTTACAGGGGGCTGTAAACTATGGCTACACCTTC
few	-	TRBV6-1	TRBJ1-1	CASSGYRALVDEAFF	TGTGCCAGCAGTGGTTACAGGGCGTTGGTTGATGAAGCTTTCTTT
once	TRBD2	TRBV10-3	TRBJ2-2	CASRLAPNANTGELFF	TGTGCCTCCCGACTAGCGCCAAACGCGAACACCGGGGAGCTGTTTTTT
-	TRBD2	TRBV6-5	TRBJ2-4	CASRISGSLGNIQYF	TGTGCCAGCAGAATTAGCGGGAGCCTCGGGAACATTCAGTACTTC
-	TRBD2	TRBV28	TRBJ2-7	CASSLFRPSGSLYEQYF	TGTGCCAGCAGTTTGTTTCGGCCAAGCGGGAGTTTATACGAGCAGTACTTC
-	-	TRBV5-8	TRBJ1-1	CASTLLVNTEAFF	TGTGCCAGCACCTTATTAGTGAACACTGAAGCTTTCTTT
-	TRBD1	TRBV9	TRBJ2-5	CASSPDRGLETQYF	TGTGCCAGCAGCCCGGACAGGGGGCTGGAGACCCAGTACTTC
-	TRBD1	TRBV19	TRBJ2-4	CASTPRGQGNIQYF	TGTGCCAGTACTCCCCGGGGACAGGGGAACATTCAGTACTTC
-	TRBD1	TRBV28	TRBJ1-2	CASLRGLLTTGNGYTF	TGTGCCAGCCTCAGGGGGCTCCTGACTACGGGCAATGGCTACACCTTC
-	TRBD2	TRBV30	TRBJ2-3	CAHILAAHGTDTQYF	TGTGCCCACATCCTAGCGGCGCATGGGACAGATACGCAGTATTTT
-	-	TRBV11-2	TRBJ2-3	CASTSIRGSDTQYF	TGTGCCAGCACCTCAATCCGGGGGAGCGATACGCAGTATTTT
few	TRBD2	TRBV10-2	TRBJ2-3	CASRGTRTYTDTQYF	TGCGCCAGCAGAGGGACTAGAACCTACACAGATACGCAGTATTTT
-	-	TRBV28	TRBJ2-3	CASSSIKPRGAMTDTQYF	TGTGCCAGCAGTTCCATCAAACCTCGGGGGGCGATGACAGATACGCAGTATTTT
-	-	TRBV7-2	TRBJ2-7	CASSLFVLSYEQYF	TGTGCCAGCAGCTTATTCGTGTTGTCCTACGAGCAGTACTTC
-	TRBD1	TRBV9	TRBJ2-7	CASSVGTEPTYEQYF	TGTGCCAGCAGCGTCGGGACAGAGCCCACCTACGAGCAGTACTTC
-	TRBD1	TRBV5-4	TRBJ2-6	CASRTGYSGANVLTF	TGTGCCAGCAGGACAGGGTACTCTGGGGCCAACGTCCTGACTTTC
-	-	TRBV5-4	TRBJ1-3	CASSFFRGRSYGNTIYF	TGTGCCAGCAGCTTCTTCCGGGGGAGATCATATGGAAACACCATATATTTT
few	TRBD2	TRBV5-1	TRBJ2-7	CASSLSSGIFYEQYF	TGCGCCAGCAGCTTGTCTAGCGGGATCTTTTACGAGCAGTACTTC
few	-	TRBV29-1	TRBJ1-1	CSLHSNTEAFF	TGCAGCTTACACAGTAACACTGAAGCTTTCTTT
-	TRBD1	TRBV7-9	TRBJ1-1	CASSSVPGQGPTITEAFF	TGTGCCAGCAGCTCCGTCCCGGGACAGGGACCGACGATTACTGAAGCTTTCTTT
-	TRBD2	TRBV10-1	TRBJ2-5	CASSESSGISEETQYF	TGCGCCAGCAGTGAGTCCAGCGGGATCTCGGAAGAGACCCAGTACTTC
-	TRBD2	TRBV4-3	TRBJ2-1	CASSQEGLAGSEQFF	TGCGCCAGCAGCCAAGAGGGACTAGCGGGAAGTGAGCAGTTCTTC